This passage covers 15 T cell receptor beta chains from one sample sequenced in a study of blood T cell repertoires in COVID-19. TCRdb's copy holds only in-frame clones and misses some; the assay was immunoSEQ multiplex PCR. The data hold 150,000 to 200,000 clones, with 80% to 95% observed a single time. Sequenced sample: peripheral blood. The origin of the receptors is a man over 45 with acute or convalescent COVID-19.

This clone appeared once. This rearrangement joins TRBV7-8 to TRBJ1-5, with TRBD1 matching 8 bases. Germline loops: CDR1 SGHVS, CDR2 FQNEAQ. The CDR3 loop spans 16 amino acids. Trimming took 6 bases from V and 1 from J; bases not matched to a gene: 8. CDR3 loop: CASRDGTGESNQPQHF. CDR3 bases: TGTGCCAGCAGGGACGGGACAGGCGAGAGCAATCAGCCCCAGCATTTT.

CDR3 amino acids: CASSLRQGVNNEQFF. DNA for the CDR3: TGTGCCAGCAGCTTAAGACAGGGGGTAAACAATGAGCAGTTCTTC. The rearrangement links TRBV7-3 to TRBJ2-1, with TRBD1 identical over 9 bases. J was trimmed by 5 bases and V by 1 base; bases with no gene match: 3. From germline, CDR1 is SGHTA and CDR2 FQGTGA. The CDR3 consists of 15 residues.

V gene TRBV14 combines with J gene TRBJ1-2, with no clear D. The V gene's germline CDR1 is SGHDN and CDR2 FVKESK. V was trimmed by 5 bases and J by 8 bases, leaving 12 bases between them. This CDR3 is built from 12 residues. Here the CDR3 DNA reads TGTGCCAGCAGCGGACGGGAGAGAGGCTACACCTTC. This encodes CASSGRERGYTF.

The genes are TRBV6-1 and TRBJ1-2; 7 bases are shared with TRBD1. CDR1 is MNHNS, CDR2 SASEGT, per germline. V lost 2 bases, J lost 4 bases, and 7 bases stayed unmatched. This CDR3 contains 15 residues. The CDR3 nucleotides read TGTGCCAGCAGTGAAACAGGGGACAGCTCCTATGGCTACACCTTC. This sequence encodes CASSETGDSSYGYTF.

This rearrangement joins TRBV7-2 to TRBJ2-3; 8 nucleotides match TRBD1. Germline V lookup: CDR1 SGHTA, CDR2 FQGNSA. CDR3 size: 15 residues. V was pared by 4 bases and J by 0 bases, with 3 bases of the junction left unmatched. This chain's CDR3 is CASSSGQASTDTQYF. CDR3 DNA sequence: TGTGCCAGCAGCTCGGGACAGGCTAGCACAGATACGCAGTATTTT.

The J gene is TRBJ2-2, the V gene TRBV6-2 or TRBV6-3; TRBD2 might be the D (6 bases). V was pared by 0 bases and J by 1 base, with 9 bases between. The CDR3 covers 16 residues. Germline V gene sequence: CDR1 MNHEY, CDR2 SVGEGT. This CDR3 reads CASSYSGGRNTGELFF. In DNA form, the CDR3 reads TGTGCCAGCAGTTACTCGGGGGGTAGGAACACCGGGGAGCTGTTTTTT.

The genes are TRBV7-6 and TRBJ1-4; perhaps TRBD1 as D (6 bases). CDR1 and CDR2 from the germline V gene are SGHVS and FNYEAQ. With 4 bases removed from V and 5 bases from J, the gap between germline ends came to 17 bases. The length of the CDR3 is 16 residues. CDR3 in DNA: TGTGCCAGCAGCTCTCCTCCGGGACACCCGAATGAAAAACTGTTTTTT. It specifies CASSSPPGHPNEKLFF.

The V gene is TRBV28, the J gene TRBJ1-5, with TRBD1 as a possible D gene (5 bases). Trimming pared 6 bases from V and 4 bases from J, leaving 10 bases between. Germline CDR1 is MDHEN and CDR2 is SYDVKM. The CDR3 covers 13 residues. The DNA for the CDR3 is TGTGCCAGCAGAAAGACAGTAAATCAGCCCCAGCATTTT. It specifies CASRKTVNQPQHF.

This chain connects TRBV30 to TRBJ1-6; TRBD1 matches 7 bases. Germline values: CDR1 GTSNPN, CDR2 SVGIG (reference sequence). The CDR3 extends over 13 amino acids. V dropped 1 base and J dropped 11; count of bases not matched to a gene: 5. CDR3 sequence (DNA): TGTGCCTGGAGTGGACAGGGTGAAACACCCCTCCACTTT. This encodes CAWSGQGETPLHF.

The V and J genes are TRBV7-6 and TRBJ1-6; D call uncertain. The germline V and J ends were trimmed by 1 base and 10 bases, with 8 bases remaining between them. The CDR3 is 13 amino acids. Germline V gene data show CDR1 as SGHVS and CDR2 as FNYEAQ. DNA for the CDR3: TGTGCCAGCAGCTTAGAGCCGCGGTCACCCCTCCACTTT. Encoded protein: CASSLEPRSPLHF.

The rearrangement links TRBV28 to TRBJ1-6, with 8 nucleotides matching TRBD1. Germline lookup yields CDR1 MDHEN and CDR2 SYDVKM. This CDR3 is 16 amino acids long. After removal of 6 bases from V and 5 bases from J, the junction contained 9 bases not matched to a gene. This chain's CDR3 is CASSPGGPGDNSPLHF. CDR3 nucleotide sequence: TGTGCCAGCAGCCCAGGGGGCCCGGGGGATAATTCACCCCTCCACTTT.

The chain couples TRBV19 to TRBJ2-7; a weak D match, TRBD2 (5 bases). V was cut by 4 bases and J by 2 bases, with 12 bases left in between. The germline V gene encodes CDR1 LNHDA and CDR2 SQIVND (reference sequence). This CDR3 spans 14 amino acids. CDR3 residues: CASSKGGLPYEQYF. The CDR3 DNA reads as TGTGCCAGTAGTAAAGGCGGGCTCCCCTACGAGCAGTACTTC.

The chain has TRBV6-6 and TRBJ2-7, with D perhaps matching TRBD1 (6 bases). Germline CDR1 reads MNHNY; CDR2 reads SVGAGI (reference sequence). V was pared by 5 bases and J by 9 bases, with 17 bases between. The length of the CDR3 is 13 residues. The CDR3 region has the DNA TGTGCCAGCAGTCGCAGGGGTACTGACGGGCAGTACGTC. Amino acid sequence: CASSRRGTDGQYV.

The V call is TRBV11-2, the J call TRBJ1-6; D gene ambiguous. The length of the CDR3 is 14 residues. Germline V lookup: CDR1 SGHAT, CDR2 FQNNGV. With 4 bases removed from V and 7 bases from J, the gap between germline ends came to 11 bases. The CDR3 reads CASSSDYGNSPLHF. CDR3 coding DNA: TGTGCCAGCAGCTCCGACTACGGAAATTCACCCCTCCACTTT.

The V gene is TRBV29-1, the J gene TRBJ2-7; 7 nucleotides match TRBD1. The CDR3 sequence is 13 residues long. Germline assignment: CDR1 SQVTM and CDR2 ANQGSEA. V gave up 7 bases and J gave up 4 bases; unmatched junction bases: 10. DNA for the CDR3: TGCAGCGGCCGACAGGGCCCCGCGTACGAGCAGTACTTC. Residues: CSGRQGPAYEQYF.